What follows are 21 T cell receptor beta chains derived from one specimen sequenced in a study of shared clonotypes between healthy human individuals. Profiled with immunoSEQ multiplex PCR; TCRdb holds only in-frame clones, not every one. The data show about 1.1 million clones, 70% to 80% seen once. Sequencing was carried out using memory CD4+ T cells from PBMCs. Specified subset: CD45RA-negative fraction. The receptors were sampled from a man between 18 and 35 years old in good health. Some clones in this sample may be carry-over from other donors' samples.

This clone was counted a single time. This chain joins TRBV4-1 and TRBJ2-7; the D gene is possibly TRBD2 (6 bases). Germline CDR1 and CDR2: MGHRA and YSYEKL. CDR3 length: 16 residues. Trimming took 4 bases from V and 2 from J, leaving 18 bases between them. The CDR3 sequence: CASSPRVGREAYEQYF. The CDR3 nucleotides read TGCGCCAGCAGCCCCCGAGTGGGAAGGGAGGCCTACGAGCAGTACTTC.

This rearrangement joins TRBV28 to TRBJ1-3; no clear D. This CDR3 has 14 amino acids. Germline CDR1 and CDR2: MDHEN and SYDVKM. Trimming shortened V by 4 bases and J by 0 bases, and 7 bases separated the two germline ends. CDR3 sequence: CASSSRISGNTIYF. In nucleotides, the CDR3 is TGTGCCAGCAGTTCGCGGATCTCTGGAAACACCATATATTTT.

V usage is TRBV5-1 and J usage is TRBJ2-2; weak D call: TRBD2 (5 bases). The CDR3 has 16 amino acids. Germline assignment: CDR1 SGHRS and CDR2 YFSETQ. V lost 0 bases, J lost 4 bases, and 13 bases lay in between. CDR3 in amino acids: CASSLGAHRGTGELFF. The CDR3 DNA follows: TGCGCCAGCAGCTTGGGGGCTCACCGGGGCACCGGGGAGCTGTTTTTT.

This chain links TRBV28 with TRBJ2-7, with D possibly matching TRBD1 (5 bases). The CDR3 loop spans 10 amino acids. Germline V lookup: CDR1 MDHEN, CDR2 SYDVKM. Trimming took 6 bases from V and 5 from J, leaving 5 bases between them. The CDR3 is CASSRDEQYF. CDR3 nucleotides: TGTGCCAGCAGCAGGGACGAGCAGTACTTC.

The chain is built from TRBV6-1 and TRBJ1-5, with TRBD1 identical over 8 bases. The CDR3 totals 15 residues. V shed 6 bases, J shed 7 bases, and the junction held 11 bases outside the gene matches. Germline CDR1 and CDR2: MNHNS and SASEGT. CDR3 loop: CASSALDRGWQPQHF. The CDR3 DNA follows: TGTGCCAGCAGCGCGCTAGACAGGGGTTGGCAGCCCCAGCATTTT.

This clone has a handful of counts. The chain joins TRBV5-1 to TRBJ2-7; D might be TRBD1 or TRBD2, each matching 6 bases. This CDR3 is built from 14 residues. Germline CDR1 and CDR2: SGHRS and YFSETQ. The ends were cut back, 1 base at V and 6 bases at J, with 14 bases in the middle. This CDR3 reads CASSLLAGEAEQYF. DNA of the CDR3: TGCGCCAGCAGCTTGTTGGCAGGGGAGGCCGAGCAGTACTTC.

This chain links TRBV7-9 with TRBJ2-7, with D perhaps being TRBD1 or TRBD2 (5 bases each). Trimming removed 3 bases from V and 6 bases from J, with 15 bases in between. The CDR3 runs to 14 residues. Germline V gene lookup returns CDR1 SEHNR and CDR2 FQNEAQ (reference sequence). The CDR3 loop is CASSLGRLAGEQYF. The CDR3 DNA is TGTGCCAGCAGCTTGGGACGGCTTGCAGGCGAGCAGTACTTC.

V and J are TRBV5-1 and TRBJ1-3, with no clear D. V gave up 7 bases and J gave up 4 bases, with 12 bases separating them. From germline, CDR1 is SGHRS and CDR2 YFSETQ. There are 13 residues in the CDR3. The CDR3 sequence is CASQQEGGNTIYF. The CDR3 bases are TGCGCCAGCCAGCAGGAAGGGGGAAACACCATATATTTT.

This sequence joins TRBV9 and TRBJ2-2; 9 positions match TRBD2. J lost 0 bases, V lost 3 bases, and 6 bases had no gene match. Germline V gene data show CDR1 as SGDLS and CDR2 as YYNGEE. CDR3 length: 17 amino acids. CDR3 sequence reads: CASSGIAGVANTGELFF. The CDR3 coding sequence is TGTGCCAGCAGCGGTATAGCGGGAGTAGCGAACACCGGGGAGCTGTTTTTT.

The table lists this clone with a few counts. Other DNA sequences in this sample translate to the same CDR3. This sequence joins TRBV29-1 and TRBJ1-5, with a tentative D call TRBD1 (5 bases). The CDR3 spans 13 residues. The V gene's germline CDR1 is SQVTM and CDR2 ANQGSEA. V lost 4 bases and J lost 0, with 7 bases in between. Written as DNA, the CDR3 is TGCAGCGTTGGTCAGGGTAGCAATCAGCCCCAGCATTTT. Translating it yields CSVGQGSNQPQHF.

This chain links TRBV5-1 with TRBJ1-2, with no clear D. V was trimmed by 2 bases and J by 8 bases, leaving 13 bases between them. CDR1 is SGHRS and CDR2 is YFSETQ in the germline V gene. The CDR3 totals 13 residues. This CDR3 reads CASSFNGLEGYTF. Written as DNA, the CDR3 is TGCGCCAGCAGCTTTAACGGACTAGAGGGCTACACCTTC.

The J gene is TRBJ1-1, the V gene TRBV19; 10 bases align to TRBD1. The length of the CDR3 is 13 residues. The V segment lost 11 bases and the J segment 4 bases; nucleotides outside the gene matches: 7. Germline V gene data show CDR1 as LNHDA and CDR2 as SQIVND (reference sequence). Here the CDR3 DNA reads TGTGCCGCGCGACAGGGGGCAGGCACTGAAGCTTTCTTT. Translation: CAARQGAGTEAFF.

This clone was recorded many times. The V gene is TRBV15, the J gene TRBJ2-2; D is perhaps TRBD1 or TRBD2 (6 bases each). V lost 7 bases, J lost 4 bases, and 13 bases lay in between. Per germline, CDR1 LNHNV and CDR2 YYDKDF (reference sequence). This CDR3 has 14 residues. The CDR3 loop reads CATTAGTTTGELFF. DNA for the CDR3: TGTGCCACCACCGCGGGGACAACCACCGGGGAGCTGTTTTTT.

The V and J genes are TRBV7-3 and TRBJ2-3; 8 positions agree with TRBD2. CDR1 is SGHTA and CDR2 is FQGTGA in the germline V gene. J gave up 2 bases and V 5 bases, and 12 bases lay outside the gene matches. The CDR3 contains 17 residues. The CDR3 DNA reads TGTGCCAGCAGCCCCGGACCACTAGCGGACTTCACAGATACGCAGTATTTT. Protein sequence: CASSPGPLADFTDTQYF.

CDR3 sequence: CATHGQGDYNEQFF. CDR3 DNA: TGTGCCACCCACGGACAGGGGGATTACAATGAGCAGTTCTTC. The chain has TRBV10-3 and TRBJ2-1, with 10 bases fitting TRBD1. The CDR3 totals 14 residues. Germline CDR1 and CDR2: ENHRY and SYGVKD. V dropped 10 bases and J dropped 4; count of bases not matched to a gene: 7.

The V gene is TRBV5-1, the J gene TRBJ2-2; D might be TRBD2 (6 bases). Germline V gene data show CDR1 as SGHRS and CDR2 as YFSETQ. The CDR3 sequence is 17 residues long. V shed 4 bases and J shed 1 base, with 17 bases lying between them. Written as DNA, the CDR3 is TGCGCCAGCAGCCCTACGGGAGACAGCGAGAACACCGGGGAGCTGTTTTTT. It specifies CASSPTGDSENTGELFF.

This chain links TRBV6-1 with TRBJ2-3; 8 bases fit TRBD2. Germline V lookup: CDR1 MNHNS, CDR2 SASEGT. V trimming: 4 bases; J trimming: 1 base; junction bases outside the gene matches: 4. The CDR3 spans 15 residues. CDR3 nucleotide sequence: TGTGCCAGCAGTGGCCGGACTAGCCGCACAGATACGCAGTATTTT. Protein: CASSGRTSRTDTQYF.

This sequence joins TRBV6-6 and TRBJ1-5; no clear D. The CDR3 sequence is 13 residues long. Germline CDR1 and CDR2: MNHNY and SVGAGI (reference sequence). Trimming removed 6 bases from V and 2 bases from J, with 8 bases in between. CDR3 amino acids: CASSPIGNQPQHF. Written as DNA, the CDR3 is TGTGCCAGCAGCCCCATTGGCAATCAGCCCCAGCATTTT.

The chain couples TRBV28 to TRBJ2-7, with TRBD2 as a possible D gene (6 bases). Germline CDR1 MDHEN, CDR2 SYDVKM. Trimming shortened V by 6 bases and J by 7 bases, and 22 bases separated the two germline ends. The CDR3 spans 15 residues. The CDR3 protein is CASSTPHGWREEQYF. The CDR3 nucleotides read TGTGCCAGCAGCACGCCCCATGGGTGGAGGGAAGAGCAGTACTTC.

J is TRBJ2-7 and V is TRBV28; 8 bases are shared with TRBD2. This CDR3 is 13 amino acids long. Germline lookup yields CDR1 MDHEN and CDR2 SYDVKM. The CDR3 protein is CVVSGRVSYEQYF. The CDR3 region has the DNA TGTGTTGTGAGCGGGAGAGTGTCCTACGAGCAGTACTTC.

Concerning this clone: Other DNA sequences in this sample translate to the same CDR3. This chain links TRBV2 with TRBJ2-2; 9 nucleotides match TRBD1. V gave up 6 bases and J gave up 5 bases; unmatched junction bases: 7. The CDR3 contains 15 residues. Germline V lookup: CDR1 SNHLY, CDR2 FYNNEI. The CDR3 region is CASREQGAGTGELFF. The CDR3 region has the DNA TGTGCCAGCAGGGAACAGGGGGCTGGAACCGGGGAGCTGTTTTTT. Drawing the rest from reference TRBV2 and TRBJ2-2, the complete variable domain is EPEVTQTPSHQVTQMGQEVILRCVPISNHLYFYWYRQILGQKVEFLVSFYNNEISEKSEIFDDQFSVERPDGSNFTLKIRSTKLEDSAMYFCASREQGAGTGELFFGEGSRLTVL.